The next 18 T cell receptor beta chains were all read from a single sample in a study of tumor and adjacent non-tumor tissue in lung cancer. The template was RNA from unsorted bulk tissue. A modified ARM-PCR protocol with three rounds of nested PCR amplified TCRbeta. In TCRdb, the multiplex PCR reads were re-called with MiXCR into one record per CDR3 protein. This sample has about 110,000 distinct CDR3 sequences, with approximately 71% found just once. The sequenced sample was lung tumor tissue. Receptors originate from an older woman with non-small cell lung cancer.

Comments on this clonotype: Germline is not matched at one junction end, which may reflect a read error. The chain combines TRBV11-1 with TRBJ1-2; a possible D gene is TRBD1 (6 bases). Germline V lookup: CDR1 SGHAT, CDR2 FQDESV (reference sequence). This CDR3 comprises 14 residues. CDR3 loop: CPSSSQGPFYGYTF. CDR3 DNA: TGTCCCAGCAGCTCACAGGGCCCGTTCTATGGTTACACCTTC. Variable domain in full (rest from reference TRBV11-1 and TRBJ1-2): EAEVAQSPRYKITEKSQAVAFWCDPISGHATLYWYRQILGQGPELLVQFQDESVVDDSQLPKDRFSAERLKGVDSTLKIQPAELGDSAMYLCPSSSQGPFYGYTFGSGTRLTVV.

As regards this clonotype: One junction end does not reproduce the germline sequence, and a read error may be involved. The CDR3 sequence: CATSRSVTVNEKLFF. The CDR3 coding sequence is TGCGCCACCAGCCGGTCCGTGACAGTAAATGAAAAACTGTTTTTT. This sequence joins TRBV4-3 and TRBJ1-4, with a tentative D call TRBD1 (5 bases). This CDR3 comprises 15 residues. Germline CDR1 is LGHNA and CDR2 is YSLEER.

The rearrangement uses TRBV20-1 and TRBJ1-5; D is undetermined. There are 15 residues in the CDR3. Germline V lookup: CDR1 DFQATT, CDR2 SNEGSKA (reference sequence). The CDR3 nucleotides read TGCAATGTTACCCCGAGCTCGGGGTCAGACCAGCCCCAGCATTTT. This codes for CNVTPSSGSDQPQHF.

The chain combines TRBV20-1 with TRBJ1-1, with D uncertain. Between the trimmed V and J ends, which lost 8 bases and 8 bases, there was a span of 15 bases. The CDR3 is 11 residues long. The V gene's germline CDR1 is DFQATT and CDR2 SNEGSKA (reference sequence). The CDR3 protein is CSTLTRAEAFF. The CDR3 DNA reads TGCAGTACTCTCACTCGAGCCGAAGCTTTCTTT.

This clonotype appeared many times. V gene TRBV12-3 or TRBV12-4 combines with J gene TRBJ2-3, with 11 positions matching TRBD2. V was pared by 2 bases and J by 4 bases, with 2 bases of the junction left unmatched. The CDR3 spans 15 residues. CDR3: CASSLTSGGADTQYF. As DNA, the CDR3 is TGTGCCAGCAGTTTAACTAGCGGGGGTGCAGATACGCAGTATTTT.

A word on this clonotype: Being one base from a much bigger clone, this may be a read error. CDR3 amino acids: CASSRDRLAKNIQYF. The CDR3 DNA is TGTGCCAGCAGCCGGGACAGACTAGCCAAAAACATTCAGTACTTC. The chain combines TRBV5-6 with TRBJ2-4; 7 bases agree with TRBD1. Germline V lookup: CDR1 SGHDT, CDR2 YYEEEE. The CDR3 runs 15 residues. The V and J ends lost 4 bases and 0 bases, in that order; junction bases with no gene match: 4.

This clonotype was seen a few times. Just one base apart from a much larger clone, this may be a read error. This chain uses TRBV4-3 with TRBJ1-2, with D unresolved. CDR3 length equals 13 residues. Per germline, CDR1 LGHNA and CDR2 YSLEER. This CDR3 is CASNQDTMGGYTF. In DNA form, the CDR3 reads TGCGCCAGCAACCAAGATACGATGGGTGGCTACACCTTC.

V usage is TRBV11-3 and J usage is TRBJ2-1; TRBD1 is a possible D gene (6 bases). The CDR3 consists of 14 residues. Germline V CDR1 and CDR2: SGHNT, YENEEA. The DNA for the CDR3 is TGTGTCACCTCCCTAGGGGGACCTAACAATGAGCAGTTCTTC. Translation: CVTSLGGPNNEQFF.

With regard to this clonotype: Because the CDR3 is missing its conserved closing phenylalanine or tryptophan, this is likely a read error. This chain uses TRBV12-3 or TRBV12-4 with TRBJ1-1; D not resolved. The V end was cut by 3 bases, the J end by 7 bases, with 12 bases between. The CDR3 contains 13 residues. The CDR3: CASSFSRPIEAFS. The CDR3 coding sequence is TGTGCCAGCAGTTTTTCCCGACCGATTGAAGCTTTCTCT.

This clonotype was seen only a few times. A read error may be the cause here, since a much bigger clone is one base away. The CDR3 DNA is TGCAGCGCTGATGGAGGGAACTCCTACAATGAGCAGTTCTTC. Translating gives CSADGGNSYNEQFF. J is TRBJ2-1 and V is TRBV29-1; possible D gene TRBD2, 6 bases. V lost 7 bases and J 0 bases, leaving 13 bases between the germline ends. Germline V gene lookup returns CDR1 SQVTM and CDR2 ANQGSEA. This CDR3 is 14 amino acids long.

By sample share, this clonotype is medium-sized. For the CDR3, the DNA is TGCGCCAGCAGCCAATTCATCATGGGACCCGAGCAGTACTTC. This sequence encodes CASSQFIMGPEQYF. The chain links TRBV4-3 to TRBJ2-7, with D perhaps assigned TRBD1 or TRBD2 (5 bases each). V gave up 2 bases and J gave up 6 bases, with 14 bases separating them. Germline V gene lookup returns CDR1 LGHNA and CDR2 YSLEER. The CDR3 is made up of 14 amino acids.

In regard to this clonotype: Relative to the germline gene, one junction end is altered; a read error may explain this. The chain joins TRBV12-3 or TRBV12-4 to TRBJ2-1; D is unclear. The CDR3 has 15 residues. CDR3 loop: CAGSPPTVRIYEQFF. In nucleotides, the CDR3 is TGTGCCGGCAGCCCCCCCACAGTTAGGATCTATGAGCAGTTCTTC.

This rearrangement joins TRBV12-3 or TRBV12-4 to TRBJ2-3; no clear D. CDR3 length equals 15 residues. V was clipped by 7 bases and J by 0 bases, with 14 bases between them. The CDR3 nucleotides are TGTGCCAGCAATTTTGTGGGCACTAGCACAGATACGCAGTATTTT. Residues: CASNFVGTSTDTQYF.

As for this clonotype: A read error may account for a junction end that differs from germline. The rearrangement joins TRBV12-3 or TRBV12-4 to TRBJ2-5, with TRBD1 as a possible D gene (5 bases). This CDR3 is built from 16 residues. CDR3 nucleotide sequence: TGTCCCAGCAGTTTTAATTCTCTTGGGGCTGGGGAGACCCAGTACTTC. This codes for CPSSFNSLGAGETQYF.

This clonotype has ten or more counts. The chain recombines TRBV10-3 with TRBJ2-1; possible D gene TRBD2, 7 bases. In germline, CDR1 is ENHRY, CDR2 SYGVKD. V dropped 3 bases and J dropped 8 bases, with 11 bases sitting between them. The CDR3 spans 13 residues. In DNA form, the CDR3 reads TGTGCCATCAGTGATCGGGGGGCCTATGAGCAGTTCTTC. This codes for CAISDRGAYEQFF.

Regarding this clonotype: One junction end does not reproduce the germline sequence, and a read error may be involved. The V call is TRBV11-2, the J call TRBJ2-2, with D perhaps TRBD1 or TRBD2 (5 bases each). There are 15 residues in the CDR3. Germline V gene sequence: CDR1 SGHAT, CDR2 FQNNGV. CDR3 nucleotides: TGTGCCAGTAGCTTAGAGTGGGGGAACACCGGGGAGATGTTTTTT. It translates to CASSLEWGNTGEMFF.

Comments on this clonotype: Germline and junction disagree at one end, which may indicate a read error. The CDR3 loop reads CSARDFGTLETQYF. DNA for the CDR3: TGTAGTGCTAGAGATTTTGGGACCCTAGAGACCCAGTACTTC. The V and J genes are TRBV20-1 and TRBJ2-5; D possibly matches TRBD1 or TRBD2 (5 bases each). Germline CDR1 DFQATT, CDR2 SNEGSKA (reference sequence). This CDR3 has 14 residues.

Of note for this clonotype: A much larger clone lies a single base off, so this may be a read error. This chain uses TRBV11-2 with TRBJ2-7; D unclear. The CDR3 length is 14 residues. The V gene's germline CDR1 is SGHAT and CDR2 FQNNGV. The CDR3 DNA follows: TGTGCCAGCAGCCCAACCGTGGTTTCCTACAAGCAGTACTTC. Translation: CASSPTVVSYKQYF.